The source of this T cell receptor (beta chain) is a study of blood T cell repertoires in COVID-19. Study details: The origin of the acute and convalescent COVID-19 samples was the United States, Italy and Spain. The cDNA or gDNA used as material had been derived from T cells, B-cell-depleted T cells, or PBMCs.

Trimming stripped 4 bases from V and 5 bases from J, with 14 bases between. This CDR3 spans 14 amino acids. CDR1 and CDR2 from the germline V gene are ENHRY and SYGVKD. Per the original methods: Estimation of nucleated cell counts was performed using reference gene primer amplification. Sequenced by immunoSEQ multiplex PCR; TCRdb stores in-frame clones only, minus some. That table furnishes V, J and clone size, whereas the DNA furnished D and trimming. The table includes roughly 100,000 clones, around 85% detected once. The chain carries TRBV10-3 and TRBJ1-2; D remains ambiguous. The specimen sequenced was peripheral blood. This clonotype was obtained from a woman in her seventies with active or convalescent COVID-19. The CDR3 is CAISGSGGNYGYTF. CDR3 DNA: TGTGCCATCAGTGGGTCGGGAGGGAATTATGGCTACACCTTC.